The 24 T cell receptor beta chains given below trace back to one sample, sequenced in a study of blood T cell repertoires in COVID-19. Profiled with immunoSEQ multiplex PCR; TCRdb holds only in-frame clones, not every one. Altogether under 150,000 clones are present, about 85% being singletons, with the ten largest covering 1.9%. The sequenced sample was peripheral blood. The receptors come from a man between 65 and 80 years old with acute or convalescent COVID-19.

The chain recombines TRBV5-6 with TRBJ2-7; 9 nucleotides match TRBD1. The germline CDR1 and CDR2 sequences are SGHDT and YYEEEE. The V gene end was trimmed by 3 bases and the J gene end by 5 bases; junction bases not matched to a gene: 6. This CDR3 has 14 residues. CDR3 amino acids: CASSSGTGKNEQYF. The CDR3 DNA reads TGTGCCAGCAGCTCGGGGACAGGGAAGAACGAGCAGTACTTC.

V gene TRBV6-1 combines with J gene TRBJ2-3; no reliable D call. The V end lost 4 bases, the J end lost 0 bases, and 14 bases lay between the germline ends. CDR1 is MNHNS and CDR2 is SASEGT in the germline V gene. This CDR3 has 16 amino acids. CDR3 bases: TGTGCCAGCAGTGCCCTCGCGCGATCTAGCACAGATACGCAGTATTTT. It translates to CASSALARSSTDTQYF.

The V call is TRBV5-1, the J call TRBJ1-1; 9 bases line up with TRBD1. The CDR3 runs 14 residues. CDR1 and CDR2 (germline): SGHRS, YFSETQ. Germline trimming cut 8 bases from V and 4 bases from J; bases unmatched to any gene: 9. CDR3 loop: CASHLGQGGTEAFF. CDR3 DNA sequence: TGCGCCAGTCACCTGGGACAGGGTGGCACTGAAGCTTTCTTT.

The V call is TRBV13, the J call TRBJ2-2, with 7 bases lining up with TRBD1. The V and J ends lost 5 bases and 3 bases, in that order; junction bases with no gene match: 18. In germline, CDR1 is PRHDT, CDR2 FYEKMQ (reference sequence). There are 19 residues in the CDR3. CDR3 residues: CASSVTGARASADTGELFF. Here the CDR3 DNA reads TGTGCCAGCAGCGTTACAGGGGCCCGGGCGTCCGCCGACACCGGGGAGCTGTTTTTT.

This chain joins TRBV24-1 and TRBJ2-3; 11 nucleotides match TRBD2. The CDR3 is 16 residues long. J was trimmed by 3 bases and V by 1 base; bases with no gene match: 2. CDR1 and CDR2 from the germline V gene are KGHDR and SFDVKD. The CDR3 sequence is CATSDFGTSGTDTQYF. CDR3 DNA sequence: TGTGCCACCAGTGATTTCGGGACTAGCGGTACAGATACGCAGTATTTT.

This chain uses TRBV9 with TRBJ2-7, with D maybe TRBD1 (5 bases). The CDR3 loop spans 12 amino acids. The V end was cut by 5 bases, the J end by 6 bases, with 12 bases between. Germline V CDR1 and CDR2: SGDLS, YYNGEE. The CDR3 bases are TGTGCCAGCAGTCAGGGTGTAGGCGAGCAGTACTTC. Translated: CASSQGVGEQYF.

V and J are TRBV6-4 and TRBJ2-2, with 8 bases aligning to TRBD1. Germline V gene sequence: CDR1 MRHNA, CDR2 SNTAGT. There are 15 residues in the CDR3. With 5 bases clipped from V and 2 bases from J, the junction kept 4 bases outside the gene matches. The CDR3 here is CASSPGQVNTGELFF. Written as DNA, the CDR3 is TGTGCCAGCAGTCCGGGACAGGTCAACACCGGGGAGCTGTTTTTT.

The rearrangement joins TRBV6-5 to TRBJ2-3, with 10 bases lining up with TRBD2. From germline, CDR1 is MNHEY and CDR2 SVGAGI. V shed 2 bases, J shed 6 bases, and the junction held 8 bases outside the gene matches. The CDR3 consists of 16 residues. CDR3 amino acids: CASSYAVAGGMDTQYF. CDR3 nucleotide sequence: TGTGCCAGCAGTTACGCGGTAGCGGGGGGAATGGATACGCAGTATTTT.

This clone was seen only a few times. This CDR3 is CAITAPGRGLGYTF. The CDR3 nucleotides read TGTGCCATCACCGCCCCGGGTAGGGGGCTTGGCTACACCTTC. The chain couples TRBV28 to TRBJ1-2; 7 positions agree with TRBD1. The germline V gene encodes CDR1 MDHEN and CDR2 SYDVKM. The CDR3 is 14 residues long. With V trimmed by 10 bases and J by 7 bases, 15 bases remained unmatched.

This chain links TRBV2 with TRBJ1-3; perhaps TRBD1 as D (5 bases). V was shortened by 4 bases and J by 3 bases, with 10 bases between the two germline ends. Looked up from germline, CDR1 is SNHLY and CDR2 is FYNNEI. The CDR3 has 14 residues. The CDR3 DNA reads TGTGCCAGCAGTGTGGGGGGGGTTGGAAACACCATATATTTT. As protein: CASSVGGVGNTIYF. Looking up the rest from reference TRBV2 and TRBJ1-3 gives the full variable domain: EPEVTQTPSHQVTQMGQEVILRCVPISNHLYFYWYRQILGQKVEFLVSFYNNEISEKSEIFDDQFSVERPDGSNFTLKIRSTKLEDSAMYFCASSVGGVGNTIYFGEGSWLTVV.

The CDR3 DNA reads TGTGCCAGCAGTTTGCGTGGTAGCCGAACCTCGTACCAAGAGACCCAGTACTTC. It is translated as CASSLRGSRTSYQETQYF. The gene calls are TRBV27 and TRBJ2-5, with D hard to call. Trimming left V 3 bases short and J 0 bases short, with 20 bases between. This CDR3 comprises 18 residues. CDR1 MNHEY and CDR2 SMNVEV come from the germline V gene (reference sequence).

The chain's CDR3 is CASRIRTEQVCPQPQHF. CDR3 DNA sequence: TGTGCCAGCAGAATCCGGACAGAACAGGTTTGTCCTCAGCCCCAGCATTTT. V gene TRBV9 combines with J gene TRBJ1-5; D perhaps matches TRBD1 (6 bases). CDR1 and CDR2 (germline): SGDLS, YYNGEE. Trimming left V 5 bases short and J 6 bases short, with 24 bases between. This CDR3 contains 17 residues.

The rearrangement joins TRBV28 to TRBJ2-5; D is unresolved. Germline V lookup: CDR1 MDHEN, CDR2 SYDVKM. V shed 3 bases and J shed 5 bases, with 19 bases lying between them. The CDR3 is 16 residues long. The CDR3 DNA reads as TGTGCCAGCAGTTTCAGAGTAAGGCATCTAGTTGAGACCCAGTACTTC. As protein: CASSFRVRHLVETQYF.

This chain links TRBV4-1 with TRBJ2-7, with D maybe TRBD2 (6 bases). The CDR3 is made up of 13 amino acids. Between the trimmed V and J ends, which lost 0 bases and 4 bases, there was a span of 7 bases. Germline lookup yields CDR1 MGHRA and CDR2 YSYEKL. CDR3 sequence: CASSQDGGYEQYF. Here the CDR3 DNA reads TGCGCCAGCAGCCAAGATGGGGGGTACGAGCAGTACTTC.

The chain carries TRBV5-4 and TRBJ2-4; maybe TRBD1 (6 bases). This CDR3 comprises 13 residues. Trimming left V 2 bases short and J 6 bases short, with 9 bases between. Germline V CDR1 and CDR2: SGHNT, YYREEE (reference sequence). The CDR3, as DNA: TGTGCCAGCAGCTTACGGGACATAAACATTCAGTACTTC. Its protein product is CASSLRDINIQYF.

The CDR3 coding sequence is TGTGCCAGCAGTTTGAGATTTGCCAATCAGCCCCAGCATTTT. Translated: CASSLRFANQPQHF. The chain is built from TRBV6-5 and TRBJ1-5, with D hard to call. Germline values: CDR1 MNHEY, CDR2 SVGAGI. Trimming left V 4 bases short and J 3 bases short, with 10 bases between. This CDR3 spans 14 amino acids.

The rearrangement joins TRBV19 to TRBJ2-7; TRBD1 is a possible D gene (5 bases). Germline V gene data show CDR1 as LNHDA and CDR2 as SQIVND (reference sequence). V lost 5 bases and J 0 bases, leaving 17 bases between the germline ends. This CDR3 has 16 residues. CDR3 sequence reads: CASSGQGSDSSYEQYF. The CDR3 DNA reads TGTGCCAGTAGTGGTCAGGGATCCGACAGCTCCTACGAGCAGTACTTC.

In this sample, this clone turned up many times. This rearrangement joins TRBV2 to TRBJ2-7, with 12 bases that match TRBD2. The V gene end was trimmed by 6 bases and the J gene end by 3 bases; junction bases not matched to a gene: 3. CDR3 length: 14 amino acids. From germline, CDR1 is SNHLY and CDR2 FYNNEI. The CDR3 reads CASRRTSGVYEQYF. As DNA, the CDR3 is TGTGCCAGCAGACGGACTAGCGGGGTCTACGAGCAGTACTTC.

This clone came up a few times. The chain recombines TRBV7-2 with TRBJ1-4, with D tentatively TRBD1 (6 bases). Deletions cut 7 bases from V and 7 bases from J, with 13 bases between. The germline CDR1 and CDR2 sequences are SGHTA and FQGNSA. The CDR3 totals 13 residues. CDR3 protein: CASTRGGSEKLFF. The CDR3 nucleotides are TGTGCCAGCACCCGGGGGGGCAGTGAAAAACTGTTTTTT.

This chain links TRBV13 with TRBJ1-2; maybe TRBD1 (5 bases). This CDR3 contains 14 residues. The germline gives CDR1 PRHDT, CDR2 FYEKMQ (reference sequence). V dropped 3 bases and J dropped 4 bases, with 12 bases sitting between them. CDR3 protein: CASSLGRGSYGYTF. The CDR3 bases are TGTGCCAGCAGCTTGGGGCGGGGGTCCTATGGCTACACCTTC. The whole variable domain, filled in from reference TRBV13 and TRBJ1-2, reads AAGVIQSPRHLIKEKRETATLKCYPIPRHDTVYWYQQGPGQDPQFLISFYEKMQSDKGSIPDRFSAQQFSDYHSELNMSSLELGDSALYFCASSLGRGSYGYTFGSGTRLTVV.

This chain's CDR3 is CASSRTGMAKNIQYF. CDR3 coding DNA: TGTGCCAGTAGTCGGACAGGGATGGCCAAAAACATTCAGTACTTC. The chain uses TRBV19 and TRBJ2-4, with 8 bases that match TRBD1. The length of the CDR3 is 15 residues. V was pared by 5 bases and J by 1 base, with 4 bases of the junction left unmatched. Germline CDR1 is LNHDA and CDR2 is SQIVND (reference sequence). Full variable domain (rest looked up from reference TRBV19 and TRBJ2-4): DGGITQSPKYLFRKEGQNVTLSCEQNLNHDAMYWYRQDPGQGLRLIYYSQIVNDFQKGDIAEGYSVSREKKESFPLTVTSAQKNPTAFYLCASSRTGMAKNIQYFGAGTRLSVL.

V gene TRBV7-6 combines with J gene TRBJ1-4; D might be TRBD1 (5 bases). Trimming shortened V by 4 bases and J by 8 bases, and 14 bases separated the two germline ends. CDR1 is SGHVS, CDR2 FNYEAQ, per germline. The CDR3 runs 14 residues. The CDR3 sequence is CASSSEGSGEKLFF. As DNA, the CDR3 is TGTGCCAGCAGCTCGGAGGGGTCGGGAGAAAAACTGTTTTTT. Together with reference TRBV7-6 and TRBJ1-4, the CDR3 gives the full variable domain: GAGVSQSPRYKVTKRGQDVALRCDPISGHVSLYWYRQALGQGPEFLTYFNYEAQQDKSGLPNDRFSAERPEGSISTLTIQRTEQRDSAMYRCASSSEGSGEKLFFGSGTQLSVL.

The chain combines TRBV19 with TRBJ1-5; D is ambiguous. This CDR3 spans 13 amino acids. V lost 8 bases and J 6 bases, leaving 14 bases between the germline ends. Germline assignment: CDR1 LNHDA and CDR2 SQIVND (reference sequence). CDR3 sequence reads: CASHQQKSQPQHF. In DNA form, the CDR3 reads TGTGCCAGTCATCAACAGAAGAGTCAGCCCCAGCATTTT. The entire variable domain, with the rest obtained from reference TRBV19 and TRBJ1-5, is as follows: DGGITQSPKYLFRKEGQNVTLSCEQNLNHDAMYWYRQDPGQGLRLIYYSQIVNDFQKGDIAEGYSVSREKKESFPLTVTSAQKNPTAFYLCASHQQKSQPQHFGDGTRLSIL.

CDR3 residues: CASSSGPEGSPLHF. The DNA for the CDR3 is TGTGCCAGCAGCTCCGGGCCGGAGGGTTCACCCCTCCACTTT. The gene calls are TRBV11-1 and TRBJ1-6, with D unresolved. CDR3 length: 14 residues. The V gene's germline CDR1 is SGHAT and CDR2 FQDESV (reference sequence). V was pared by 4 bases and J by 9 bases, with 13 bases between. Based on the CDR3 plus reference TRBV11-1 and TRBJ1-6, the full variable domain is EAEVAQSPRYKITEKSQAVAFWCDPISGHATLYWYRQILGQGPELLVQFQDESVVDDSQLPKDRFSAERLKGVDSTLKIQPAELGDSAMYLCASSSGPEGSPLHFGNGTRLTVT.